Shown below are 2 T cell receptor beta chains from a single sample sequenced in a study of blood T cell repertoires in COVID-19. The data were produced by immunoSEQ multiplex PCR, yet TCRdb's version contains in-frame clones alone and is incomplete. The sample includes hundreds of thousands of clones, 65% to 85% seen only once; the top ten take 6.8%. Sequenced material: PBMCs or T cells enriched from blood (not recorded which). The receptors here all came from a woman aged 40 to 50 who had recovered from COVID-19.

This chain uses TRBV7-2 with TRBJ1-2, with 7 bases fitting TRBD1. Trimming cost V 5 bases and J 3 bases; bases outside gene matches: 9. The CDR3 is 15 amino acids. CDR1 SGHTA and CDR2 FQGNSA come from the germline V gene. CDR3 region: CASSPKTGTHYGYTF. As DNA, the CDR3 is TGTGCCAGCAGCCCGAAGACAGGGACCCACTATGGCTACACCTTC.

The chain employs TRBV11-3 and TRBJ2-3; 8 bases agree with TRBD1. Germline V gives CDR1 SGHNT, CDR2 YENEEA. Germline trimming cut 7 bases from V and 5 bases from J; bases unmatched to any gene: 5. This CDR3 comprises 13 residues. The CDR3 bases are TGTGCCAGCACTCAGGGGGCGCGAGATACGCAGTATTTT. Its protein is CASTQGARDTQYF.